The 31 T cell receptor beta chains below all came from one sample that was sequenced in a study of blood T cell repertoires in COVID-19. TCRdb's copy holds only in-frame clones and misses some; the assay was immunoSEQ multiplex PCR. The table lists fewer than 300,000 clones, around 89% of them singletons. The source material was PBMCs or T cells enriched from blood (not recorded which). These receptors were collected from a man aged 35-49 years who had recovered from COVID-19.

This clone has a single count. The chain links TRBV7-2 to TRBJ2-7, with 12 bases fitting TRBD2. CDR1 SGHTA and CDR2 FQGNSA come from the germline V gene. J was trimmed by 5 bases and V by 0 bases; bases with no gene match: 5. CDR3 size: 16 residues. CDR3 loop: CASSLAPSGGAHEQYF. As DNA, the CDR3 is TGTGCCAGCAGCTTAGCCCCTAGCGGGGGGGCCCACGAGCAGTACTTC.

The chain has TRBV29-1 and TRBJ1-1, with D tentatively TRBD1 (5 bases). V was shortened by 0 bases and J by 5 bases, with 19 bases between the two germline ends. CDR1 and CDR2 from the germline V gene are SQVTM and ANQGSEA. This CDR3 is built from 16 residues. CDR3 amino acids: CSVEDFGAGFVTEAFF. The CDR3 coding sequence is TGCAGCGTTGAAGATTTTGGGGCAGGGTTTGTGACTGAAGCTTTCTTT.

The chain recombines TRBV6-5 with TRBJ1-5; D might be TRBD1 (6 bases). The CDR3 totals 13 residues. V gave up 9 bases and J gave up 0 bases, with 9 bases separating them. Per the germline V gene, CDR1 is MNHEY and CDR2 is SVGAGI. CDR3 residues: CASQGHSNQPQHF. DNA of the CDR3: TGTGCCAGTCAGGGGCATAGCAATCAGCCCCAGCATTTT.

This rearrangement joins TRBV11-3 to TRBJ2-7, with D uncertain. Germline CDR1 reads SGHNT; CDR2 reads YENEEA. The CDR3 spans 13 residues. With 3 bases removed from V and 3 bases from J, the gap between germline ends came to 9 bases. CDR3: CASSFPPVYEQYF. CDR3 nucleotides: TGTGCCAGCAGCTTCCCACCGGTCTACGAGCAGTACTTC.

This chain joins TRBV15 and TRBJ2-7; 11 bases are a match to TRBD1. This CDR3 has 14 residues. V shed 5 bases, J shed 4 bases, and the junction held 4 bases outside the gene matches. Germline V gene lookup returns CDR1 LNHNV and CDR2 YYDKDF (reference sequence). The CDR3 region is CATSRGTGGYEQYF. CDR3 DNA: TGTGCCACCAGCCGGGGGACAGGGGGTTACGAGCAGTACTTC.

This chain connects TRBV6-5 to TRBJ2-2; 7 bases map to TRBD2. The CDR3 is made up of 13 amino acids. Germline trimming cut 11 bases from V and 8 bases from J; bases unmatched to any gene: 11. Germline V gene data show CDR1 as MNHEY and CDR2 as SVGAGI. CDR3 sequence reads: CAATSAGPGELFF. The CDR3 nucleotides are TGTGCCGCGACGTCAGCGGGGCCGGGGGAGCTGTTTTTT.

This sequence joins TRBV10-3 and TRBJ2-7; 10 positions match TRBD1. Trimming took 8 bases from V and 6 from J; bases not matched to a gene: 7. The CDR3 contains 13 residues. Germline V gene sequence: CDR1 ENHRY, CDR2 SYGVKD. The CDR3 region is CAIYGTGDREQYF. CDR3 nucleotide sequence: TGTGCCATCTACGGGACAGGGGATCGCGAGCAGTACTTC.

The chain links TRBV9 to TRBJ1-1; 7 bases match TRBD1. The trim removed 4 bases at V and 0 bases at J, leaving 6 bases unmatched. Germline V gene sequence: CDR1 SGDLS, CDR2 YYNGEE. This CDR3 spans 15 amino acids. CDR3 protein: CASSPRGQVNTEAFF. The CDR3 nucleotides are TGTGCCAGCAGCCCGAGAGGACAGGTGAACACTGAAGCTTTCTTT.

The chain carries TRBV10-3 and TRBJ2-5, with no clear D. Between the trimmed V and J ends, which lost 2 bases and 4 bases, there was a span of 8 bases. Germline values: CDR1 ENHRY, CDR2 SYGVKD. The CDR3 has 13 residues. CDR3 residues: CAISESFGETQYF. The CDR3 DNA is TGTGCCATCAGTGAGAGTTTCGGAGAGACCCAGTACTTC.

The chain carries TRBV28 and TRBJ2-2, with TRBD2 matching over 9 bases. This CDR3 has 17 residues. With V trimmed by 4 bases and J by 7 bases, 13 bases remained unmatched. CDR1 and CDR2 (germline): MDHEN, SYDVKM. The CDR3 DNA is TGTGCCAGCAGTTCGAGCGGGAGGAGCGGTATTAACGGGGAGCTGTTTTTT. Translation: CASSSSGRSGINGELFF.

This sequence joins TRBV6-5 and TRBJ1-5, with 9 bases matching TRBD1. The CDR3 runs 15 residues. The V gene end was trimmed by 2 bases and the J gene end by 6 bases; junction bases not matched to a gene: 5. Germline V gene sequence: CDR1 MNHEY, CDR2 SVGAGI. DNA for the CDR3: TGTGCCAGCAGTTACGGGACAGGGTCGAGTCAGCCCCAGCATTTT. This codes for CASSYGTGSSQPQHF.

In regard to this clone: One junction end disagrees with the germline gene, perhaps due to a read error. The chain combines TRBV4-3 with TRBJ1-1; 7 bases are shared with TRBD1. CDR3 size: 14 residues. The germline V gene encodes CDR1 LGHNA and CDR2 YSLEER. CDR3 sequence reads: CASSRDSGNAEAFF. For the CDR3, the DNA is TGCGCCAGCAGCCGGGACAGTGGGAACGCTGAAGCTTTCTTT.

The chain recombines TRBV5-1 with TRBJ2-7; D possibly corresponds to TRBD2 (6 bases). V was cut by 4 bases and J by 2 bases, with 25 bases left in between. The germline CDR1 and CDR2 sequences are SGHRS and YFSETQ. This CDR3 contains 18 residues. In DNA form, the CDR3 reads TGCGCCAGCAGCCGGGGCGCAGGCACAGAACTAGCTACCTACGAGCAGTACTTC. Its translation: CASSRGAGTELATYEQYF.

CDR3 sequence: CASSPSGDDGYTF. CDR3 DNA: TGTGCCAGCTCACCCTCAGGGGATGATGGCTACACCTTC. The chain recombines TRBV18 with TRBJ1-2; D is possibly TRBD1 (6 bases). Germline CDR1 reads KGHSH; CDR2 reads LQKENI. Trimming cost V 3 bases and J 6 bases, with 11 bases left between them. This CDR3 has 13 residues.

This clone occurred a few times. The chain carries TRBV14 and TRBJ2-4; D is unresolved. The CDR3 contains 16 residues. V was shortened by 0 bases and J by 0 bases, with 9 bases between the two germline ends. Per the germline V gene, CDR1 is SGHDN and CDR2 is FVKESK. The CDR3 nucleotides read TGTGCCAGCAGCCAAGACTCTAGGCTAGCCAAAAACATTCAGTACTTC. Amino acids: CASSQDSRLAKNIQYF.

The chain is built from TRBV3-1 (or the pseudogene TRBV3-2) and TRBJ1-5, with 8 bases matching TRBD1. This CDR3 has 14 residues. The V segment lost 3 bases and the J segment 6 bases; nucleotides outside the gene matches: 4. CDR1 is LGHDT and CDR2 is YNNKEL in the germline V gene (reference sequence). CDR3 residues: CASSQDRVSQPQHF. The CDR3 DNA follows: TGTGCCAGCAGCCAGGACAGGGTGTCTCAGCCCCAGCATTTT.

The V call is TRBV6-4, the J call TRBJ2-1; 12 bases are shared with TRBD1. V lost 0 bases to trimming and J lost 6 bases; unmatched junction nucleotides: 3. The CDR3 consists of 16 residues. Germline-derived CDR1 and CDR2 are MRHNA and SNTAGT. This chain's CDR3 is CASSDSPGQGANEQFF. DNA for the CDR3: TGTGCCAGCAGTGACTCTCCGGGACAGGGGGCCAATGAGCAGTTCTTC.

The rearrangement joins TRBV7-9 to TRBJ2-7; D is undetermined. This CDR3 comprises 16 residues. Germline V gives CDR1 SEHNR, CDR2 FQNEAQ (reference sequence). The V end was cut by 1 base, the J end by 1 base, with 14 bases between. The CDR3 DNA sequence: TGTGCCAGCAGCTTAGGCTGGAACAGTCCTTCCTACGAGCAGTACTTC. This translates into CASSLGWNSPSYEQYF.

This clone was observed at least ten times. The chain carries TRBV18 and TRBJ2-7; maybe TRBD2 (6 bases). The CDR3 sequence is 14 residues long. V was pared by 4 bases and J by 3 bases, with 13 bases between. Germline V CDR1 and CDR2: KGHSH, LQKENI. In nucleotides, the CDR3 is TGTGCCAGCTCACGGGCAAGGGGAGGCTACGAGCAGTACTTC. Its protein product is CASSRARGGYEQYF.

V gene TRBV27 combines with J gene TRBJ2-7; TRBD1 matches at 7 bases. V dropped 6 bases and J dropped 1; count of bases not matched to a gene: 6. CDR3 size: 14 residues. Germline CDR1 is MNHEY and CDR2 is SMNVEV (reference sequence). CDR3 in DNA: TGTGCCAGCAGCACCGGGACAGCATCCTACGAGCAGTACTTC. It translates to CASSTGTASYEQYF.

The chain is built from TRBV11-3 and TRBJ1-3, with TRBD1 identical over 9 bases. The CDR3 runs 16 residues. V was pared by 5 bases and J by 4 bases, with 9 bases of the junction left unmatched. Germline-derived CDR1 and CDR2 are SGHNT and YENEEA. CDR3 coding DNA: TGTGCCAGCAGCGCGCAACAGGGGGCTCGGGGAAACACCATATATTTT. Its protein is CASSAQQGARGNTIYF.

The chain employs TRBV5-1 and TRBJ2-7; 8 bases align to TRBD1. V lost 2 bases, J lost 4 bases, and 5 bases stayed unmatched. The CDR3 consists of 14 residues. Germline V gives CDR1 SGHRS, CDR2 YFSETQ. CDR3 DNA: TGCGCCAGCAGCTTCGGACAGGGATTTTACGAGCAGTACTTC. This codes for CASSFGQGFYEQYF.

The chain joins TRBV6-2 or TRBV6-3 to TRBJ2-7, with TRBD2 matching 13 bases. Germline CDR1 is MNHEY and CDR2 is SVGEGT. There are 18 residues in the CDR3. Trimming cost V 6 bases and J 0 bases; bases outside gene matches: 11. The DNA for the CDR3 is TGTGCCAGCAGCTTACTAGCGGGAGGGCCTATCGACTCCTACGAGCAGTACTTC. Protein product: CASSLLAGGPIDSYEQYF.

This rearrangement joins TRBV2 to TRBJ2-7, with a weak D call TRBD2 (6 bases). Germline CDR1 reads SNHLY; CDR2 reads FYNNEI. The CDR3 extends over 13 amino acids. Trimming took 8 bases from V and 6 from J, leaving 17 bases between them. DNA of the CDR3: TGTGCCAGCCTGCGGGACGTCGGGCGCGAGCAGTACTTC. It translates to CASLRDVGREQYF.

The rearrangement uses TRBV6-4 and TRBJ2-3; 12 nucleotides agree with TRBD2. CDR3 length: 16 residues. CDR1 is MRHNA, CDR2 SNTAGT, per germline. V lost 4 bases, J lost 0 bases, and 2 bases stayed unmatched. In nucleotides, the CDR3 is TGTGCCAGCAGTGGACTAGCGGGGGCAAGCACAGATACGCAGTATTTT. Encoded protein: CASSGLAGASTDTQYF.

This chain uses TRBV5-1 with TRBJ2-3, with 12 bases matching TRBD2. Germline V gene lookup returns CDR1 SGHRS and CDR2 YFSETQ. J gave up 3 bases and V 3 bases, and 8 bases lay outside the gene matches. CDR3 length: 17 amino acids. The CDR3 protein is CASSWTPSGGATDTQYF. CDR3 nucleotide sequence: TGCGCCAGCAGCTGGACGCCTAGCGGGGGGGCAACAGATACGCAGTATTTT.

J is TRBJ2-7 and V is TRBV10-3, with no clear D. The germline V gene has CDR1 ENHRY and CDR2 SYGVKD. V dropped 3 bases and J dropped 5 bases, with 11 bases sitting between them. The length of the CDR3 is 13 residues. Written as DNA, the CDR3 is TGTGCCATCAGTGACAACAGCCTGAACGAGCAGTACTTC. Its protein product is CAISDNSLNEQYF.

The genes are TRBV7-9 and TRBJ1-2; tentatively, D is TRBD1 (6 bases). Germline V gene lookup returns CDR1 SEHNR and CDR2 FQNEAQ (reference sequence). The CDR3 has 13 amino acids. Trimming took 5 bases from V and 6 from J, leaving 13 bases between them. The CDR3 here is CASSKRQDNGYTF. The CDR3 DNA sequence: TGTGCCAGCAGCAAACGACAGGATAATGGCTACACCTTC. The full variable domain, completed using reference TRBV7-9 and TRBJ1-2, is DTGVSQNPRHKITKRGQNVTFRCDPISEHNRLYWYRQTLGQGPEFLTYFQNEAQLEKSRLLSDRFSAERPKGSFSTLEIQRTEQGDSAMYLCASSKRQDNGYTFGSGTRLTVV.

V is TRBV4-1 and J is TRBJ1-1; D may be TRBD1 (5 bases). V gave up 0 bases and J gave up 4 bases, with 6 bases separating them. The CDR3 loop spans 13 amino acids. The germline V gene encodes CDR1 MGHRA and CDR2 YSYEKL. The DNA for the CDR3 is TGCGCCAGCAGCCAAGAAGGGGTCACTGAAGCTTTCTTT. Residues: CASSQEGVTEAFF.

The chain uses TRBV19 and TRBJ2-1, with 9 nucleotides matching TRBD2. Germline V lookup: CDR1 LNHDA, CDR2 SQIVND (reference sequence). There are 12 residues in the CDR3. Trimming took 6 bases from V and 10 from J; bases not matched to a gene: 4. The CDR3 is CASRRSGREQFF. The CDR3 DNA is TGTGCCAGTAGACGGAGCGGGAGGGAGCAGTTCTTC.

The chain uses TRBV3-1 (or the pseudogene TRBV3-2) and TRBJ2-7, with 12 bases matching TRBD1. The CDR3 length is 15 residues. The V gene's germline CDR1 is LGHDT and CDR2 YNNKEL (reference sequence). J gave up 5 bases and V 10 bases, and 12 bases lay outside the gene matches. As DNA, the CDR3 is TGTGCCACCACAGACCGGGACAGGGGGCCGAACGAGCAGTACTTC. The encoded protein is CATTDRDRGPNEQYF.